In its sample, the clone carrying this T cell receptor (beta chain) was seen once. The sample originates from a study of blood T cell repertoires in COVID-19. Study overall: Some COVID-19 samples were acute and others convalescent; all came from the United States, Italy and Spain. T cells, B-cell-depleted T cells, or PBMCs provided the cDNA or gDNA that served as material.

Original handling: Estimates of nucleated cell counts were drawn from the amplification of reference gene primers. The repertoire was sequenced with immunoSEQ multiplex PCR; TCRdb's copy has only in-frame clones and lacks some. The DNA gave D and trimming, while V, J and clone size come from that table. The sample lists under 20,000 clones, approximately 80% occurring once. The specimen was peripheral blood. The TCR sequence derives from a man between 60 and 75 years old with active or convalescent COVID-19.

CDR3 coding DNA: TGTGCCAGCAGTTACTTCGGGACTAGCGGGGACCAAGAGACCCAGTACTTC. The encoded protein is CASSYFGTSGDQETQYF. The gene calls are TRBV6-2 or TRBV6-3 and TRBJ2-5; TRBD2 matches at 13 bases. This CDR3 has 17 residues. The V segment lost 1 base and the J segment 0 bases; nucleotides outside the gene matches: 2. CDR1 is MNHEY and CDR2 is SVGEGT in the germline V gene.